The entry below gives a single T cell receptor beta chain sequence along with its context. Antigen specificity is unknown. Trimming cost V 0 bases and J 1 base, with 4 bases left between them. The CDR3 spans 13 residues. CDR1 is SGDLS, CDR2 YYNGEE, per germline. This entry comes from a study of cytomegalovirus exposure and HLA in healthy donors. Study conclusions and caveats: Later examination showed HLA-associated TCR beta chains had greater clonal expansion than equally common others.

The PCR contained 60 Vbeta and 13 Jbeta primers. The assay was immunoSEQ multiplex PCR, and TCRdb's table has in-frame clones only and misses some. The table includes 65,000 to 95,000 clones, roughly 80% detected once. The chain uses TRBV9 and TRBJ1-2; D gene uncertain. The sequence came from a human donor in good health. Sequenced: PBMCs. The CDR3 DNA reads TGTGCCAGCAGCGTAGACTTTAACTATGGCTACACCTTC. Its protein is CASSVDFNYGYTF.